This T cell receptor (beta chain) originates from a study of PD-1 blockade in classical Hodgkin lymphoma. The wider study: The patients were dosed with nivolumab 3 mg/kg, infused intravenously every 2 weeks.

Study-wide results and limits: Newly diagnosed and completely responding patients shared comparable baseline diversity. CD4+ TCR diversity, unlike CD8+, climbed significantly by C4D1. Diminished baseline TCR diversity has been reported in newly diagnosed patients relative to healthy donors.

Every patient relapsed after autologous stem cell transplantation, and brentuximab vedotin exposure varied. Remarks on this clone: Antigen specificity is unknown.

With V trimmed by 3 bases and J by 1 base, 2 bases remained unmatched. CDR3 length equals 16 residues. From germline, CDR1 is LNHDA and CDR2 SQIVND (reference sequence). Measured with immunoSEQ multiplex PCR; TCRdb has only the in-frame clones, and not every one. The data hold around 36,000 clones, with 80% to 90% observed a single time. The starting material was peripheral blood mononuclear cells (PBMCs), obtained at baseline. The gene calls are TRBV19 and TRBJ1-3, with 11 bases identical to TRBD1. This sequence was found in a human donor with classical Hodgkin lymphoma. The CDR3 DNA reads as TGTGCCAGTAGTATTGGGACAGGGGGTTCTGGAAACACCATATATTTT. Its translation: CASSIGTGGSGNTIYF.